The 20 T cell receptor beta chains below were found in one sample sequenced in a study of shared clonotypes between healthy human individuals. The assay was immunoSEQ multiplex PCR, and TCRdb's table has in-frame clones only and misses some. The sample holds about 2.3 million clones, just under 95% seen once. Source material: naive CD4+ T cells from PBMCs. Subset: CD45RA+ positively selected. The receptors were gathered from a man younger than 30 in good health. Some clones in this sample may be carry-over from other donors' samples.

The chain uses TRBV11-2 and TRBJ2-7, with 8 bases aligning to TRBD2. CDR1 and CDR2 (germline): SGHAT, FQNNGV. The CDR3 sequence is 16 residues long. V dropped 2 bases and J dropped 0; count of bases not matched to a gene: 6. DNA of the CDR3: TGTGCCAGCAGCTTATGGGGCGGGAGGAGCTCCTACGAGCAGTACTTC. This translates into CASSLWGGRSSYEQYF.

The chain couples TRBV28 to TRBJ1-1; tentatively, D is TRBD1 (6 bases). The germline V gene has CDR1 MDHEN and CDR2 SYDVKM. V shed 5 bases and J shed 8 bases, with 12 bases lying between them. The CDR3 sequence is 12 residues long. The CDR3 reads CASSRRQAEAFF. Here the CDR3 DNA reads TGTGCCAGCAGTCGCAGACAGGCCGAAGCTTTCTTT. Variable domain in full (rest from reference TRBV28 and TRBJ1-1): DVKVTQSSRYLVKRTGEKVFLECVQDMDHENMFWYRQDPGLGLRLIYFSYDVKMKEKGDIPEGYSVSREKKERFSLILESASTNQTSMYLCASSRRQAEAFFGQGTRLTVV.

The CDR3 DNA reads TGTGCCAGCAACCAAATTCGGGACAGGGGGCTCTTTGATGGCTACACCTTC. The encoded protein is CASNQIRDRGLFDGYTF. The V call is TRBV21-1, the J call TRBJ1-2; the table's D gene call, TRBD1, was not cross checked with the DNA. TRBV21-1 is a documented pseudogene. This CDR3 region has 17 residues.

The chain recombines TRBV6-6 with TRBJ1-1, with TRBD1 identical over 9 bases. This CDR3 is 15 amino acids long. Germline loops: CDR1 MNHNY, CDR2 SVGAGI (reference sequence). Trimming at V came to 6 bases and at J to 4 bases, leaving 9 bases not matched to a gene. CDR3 DNA sequence: TGTGCCAGCAGGGGGACAGGGAGGTTTCGCACTGAAGCTTTCTTT. Translating it yields CASRGTGRFRTEAFF.

The chain couples TRBV6-5 to TRBJ2-6, with D uncertain. Trimming shortened V by 3 bases and J by 4 bases, and 4 bases separated the two germline ends. This CDR3 contains 13 residues. CDR1 and CDR2 from the germline V gene are MNHEY and SVGAGI. The CDR3 reads CASSYQGANVLTF. CDR3 nucleotides: TGTGCCAGCAGTTATCAGGGGGCCAACGTCCTGACTTTC.

For this clone: Other DNA variants within this sample encode the same CDR3. This chain uses TRBV18 with TRBJ1-1, with 7 nucleotides matching TRBD1. Per the germline V gene, CDR1 is KGHSH and CDR2 is LQKENI. The CDR3 consists of 15 residues. J was trimmed by 3 bases and V by 1 base; bases with no gene match: 5. The CDR3 sequence is CASSPRTGRDTEAFF. The CDR3 DNA reads TGTGCCAGCTCACCACGGACAGGTAGGGACACTGAAGCTTTCTTT.

V and J are TRBV30 and TRBJ2-5, with 9 nucleotides matching TRBD2. The CDR3 spans 14 residues. Looked up from germline, CDR1 is GTSNPN and CDR2 is SVGIG (reference sequence). The V gene end was trimmed by 3 bases and the J gene end by 4 bases; junction bases not matched to a gene: 6. As DNA, the CDR3 is TGTGCCTGGAGGCTAGCGGGGTCTTTAGAGACCCAGTACTTC. Its protein product is CAWRLAGSLETQYF.

This chain joins TRBV7-2 and TRBJ2-7; TRBD2 agrees at 9 bases. The germline V gene has CDR1 SGHTA and CDR2 FQGNSA. Trimming at V came to 1 base and at J to 5 bases, leaving 9 bases not matched to a gene. There are 16 residues in the CDR3. The CDR3 DNA reads as TGTGCCAGCAGCTTAGATACGGCTAGCGGGATTAACGAGCAGTACTTC. This translates into CASSLDTASGINEQYF.

The chain carries TRBV5-5 and TRBJ2-5, with D perhaps being TRBD1 or TRBD2 (5 bases each). The V gene lost 0 bases and the J gene lost 5 bases, with 8 bases spanning the gap. From germline, CDR1 is SGHKS and CDR2 YYEKEE (reference sequence). This CDR3 contains 13 residues. The CDR3 region is CASSLDGAETQYF. The CDR3, as DNA: TGTGCCAGCAGCTTGGACGGGGCTGAGACCCAGTACTTC.

In this sample, this clone turned up a few times. The chain combines TRBV11-2 with TRBJ1-2; D is unclear. The length of the CDR3 is 13 residues. CDR1 is SGHAT and CDR2 is FQNNGV in the germline V gene. Trimming removed 1 base from V and 5 bases from J, with 8 bases in between. DNA for the CDR3: TGTGCCAGCAGCTTAGTCACGGGGTATGGCTACACCTTC. Its translation: CASSLVTGYGYTF.

This chain connects TRBV11-2 to TRBJ2-7, with D unclear. The germline CDR1 and CDR2 sequences are SGHAT and FQNNGV. The CDR3 sequence is 13 residues long. The V end was cut by 0 bases, the J end by 4 bases, with 7 bases between. The DNA of the CDR3 is TGTGCCAGCAGCTTAGATCGCCTGTACGAGCAGTACTTC. Amino acids: CASSLDRLYEQYF.

The rearrangement joins TRBV6-5 to TRBJ2-1; a weak D match, TRBD2 (5 bases). The CDR3 has 15 residues. V was shortened by 4 bases and J by 4 bases, with 14 bases between the two germline ends. Germline V lookup: CDR1 MNHEY, CDR2 SVGAGI. DNA for the CDR3: TGTGCCAGCAGTTGGGCGGGTCTAGGGTACAATGAGCAGTTCTTC. This sequence encodes CASSWAGLGYNEQFF.

This clone was found once. The chain carries TRBV5-1 and TRBJ2-1; 9 bases align to TRBD1. In germline, CDR1 is SGHRS, CDR2 YFSETQ. Trimming at V came to 0 bases and at J to 7 bases, leaving 5 bases not matched to a gene. The CDR3 contains 15 residues. The CDR3 DNA is TGCGCCAGCAGCTTGGGTGGACAGGGGAGGAATGAGCAGTTCTTC. Protein product: CASSLGGQGRNEQFF.

V usage is TRBV5-1 and J usage is TRBJ2-3; D is perhaps TRBD1 (5 bases). Trimming removed 0 bases from V and 4 bases from J, with 9 bases in between. CDR3 size: 14 residues. CDR1 and CDR2 from the germline V gene are SGHRS and YFSETQ. Written as DNA, the CDR3 is TGCGCCAGCAGCTTGGTTGGGGCAGCAGATACGCAGTATTTT. It codes for CASSLVGAADTQYF.

The V gene is TRBV6-1, the J gene TRBJ1-5; tentative D call: TRBD1 (5 bases). The CDR3 sequence is 18 residues long. Germline V gene sequence: CDR1 MNHNS, CDR2 SASEGT. V gave up 1 base and J gave up 2 bases, with 18 bases separating them. CDR3 bases: TGTGCCAGCAGTGAAGGGGGCCGCCCCACCGCTGGCAATCAGCCCCAGCATTTT. It translates to CASSEGGRPTAGNQPQHF.

The rearrangement links TRBV7-2 to TRBJ2-1; D may match TRBD1 or TRBD2 (6 bases each). This CDR3 is built from 15 residues. V shed 2 bases and J shed 5 bases, with 13 bases lying between them. Germline loops: CDR1 SGHTA, CDR2 FQGNSA. CDR3 DNA: TGTGCCAGCAGCTTAAGGGGGAGGCGTAACAATGAGCAGTTCTTC. Residues: CASSLRGRRNNEQFF.

The J gene is TRBJ2-2, the V gene TRBV19; D is uncertain. Germline values: CDR1 LNHDA, CDR2 SQIVND (reference sequence). V was cut by 0 bases and J by 7 bases, with 9 bases left in between. This CDR3 region has 14 residues. Here the CDR3 reads CASSIDRIIGELFF. CDR3 DNA: TGTGCCAGTAGTATAGACAGGATCATCGGGGAGCTGTTTTTT.

The chain is built from TRBV25-1 and TRBJ2-5; weak D call: TRBD1 (6 bases). Trimming took off 2 bases at V and 7 bases at J, with 14 bases between the two ends. Germline CDR1 MGHDK, CDR2 SYGVNS. The CDR3 has 14 amino acids. CDR3 sequence reads: CASSERTVAGTQYF. CDR3 in DNA: TGTGCCAGCAGTGAACGGACAGTAGCCGGGACCCAGTACTTC.

The rearrangement links TRBV11-2 to TRBJ2-2; TRBD2 matches at 7 bases. Germline lookup yields CDR1 SGHAT and CDR2 FQNNGV. J was trimmed by 9 bases and V by 5 bases; bases with no gene match: 6. The CDR3 runs to 13 residues. CDR3: CASSAGLPRELFF. Here the CDR3 DNA reads TGTGCCAGCAGCGCGGGACTACCGAGGGAGCTGTTTTTT.

This clone was recorded only once. The rearrangement links TRBV6-6 to TRBJ2-7; D is undetermined. Between the trimmed V and J ends, which lost 4 bases and 0 bases, there was a span of 13 bases. Germline V gene lookup returns CDR1 MNHNY and CDR2 SVGAGI (reference sequence). The CDR3 totals 15 residues. The CDR3 spells CASSLDPASSYEQYF. The CDR3 DNA is TGTGCCAGCAGTTTGGATCCTGCAAGCTCCTACGAGCAGTACTTC.